These 3 T cell receptor beta chains were sequenced from one sample in a study of T cells in Graves' hyperthyroidism and ophthalmopathy. Regions amplified from RNA transcripts were the TCR beta CDR3 regions. Using the HTBI primer set, a first-round RT-PCR was run on the TCR CDR3. TCRdb re-analysed the multiplex PCR reads in MiXCR, keeping a single row per CDR3 protein. The table records 610,000 or so distinct CDR3 sequences, roughly 50% of them present only once. Material: peripheral blood or thyroid tissue (not recorded which). The receptors stem from a woman aged 18 to 35 with Graves' hyperthyroidism.

V and J are TRBV12-3 or TRBV12-4 and TRBJ1-5; the match to TRBD1 covers 8 bases. CDR3 length equals 15 residues. J lost 0 bases, V lost 6 bases, and 4 bases had no gene match. The CDR3 DNA follows: TGTGCCAGCAGATGGACAGGGTATAGCAATCAGCCCCAGCATTTT. This translates into CASRWTGYSNQPQHF.

This clonotype was seen a single time. The chain is built from TRBV10-3 and TRBJ1-6; no reliable D call. Looked up from germline, CDR1 is ENHRY and CDR2 is SYGVKD. The CDR3 spans 13 residues. The V end lost 5 bases, the J end lost 9 bases, and 11 bases lay between the germline ends. The CDR3 bases are TGTGCCATCAGTTTAGGCGGTAGTTCACCCCTCCACTTT. Its translation is CAISLGGSSPLHF.

This clonotype was detected once. The chain combines TRBV2 with TRBJ2-5; D possibly corresponds to TRBD1 (6 bases). The V and J ends lost 6 bases and 9 bases respectively, with 20 bases between them. CDR1 and CDR2 (germline): SNHLY, FYNNEI. The CDR3 is made up of 14 amino acids. The CDR3 is CASSLQGVAQPQYF. The CDR3 DNA reads TGTGCCAGCAGCCTACAGGGAGTTGCCCAGCCCCAGTACTTC.